The 21 T cell receptor beta chains in this list originate from one sample, sequenced in a study of PD-L1 blockade in urothelial cancer. The time point: peripheral blood 6 weeks after treatment start. Sequenced by immunoSEQ multiplex PCR; TCRdb stores in-frame clones only, minus some. The repertoire holds about 66,000 clones, about nine tenths seen once, with about 10% in the top ten. The sample here was PBMCs, taken around atezolizumab (anti-PD-L1) treatment. Every receptor here comes from a man in his sixties with urothelial cancer.

The chain employs TRBV7-2 and TRBJ2-4, with a weak D call TRBD2 (5 bases). Between the trimmed V and J ends, which lost 5 bases and 2 bases, there was a span of 13 bases. The CDR3 loop spans 15 amino acids. CDR1 is SGHTA and CDR2 is FQGNSA in the germline V gene. The DNA of the CDR3 is TGTGCCAGCAGCATCCTTGCGGGCACCAAAAACATTCAGTACTTC. It translates to CASSILAGTKNIQYF. Together with reference TRBV7-2 and TRBJ2-4, the CDR3 gives the full variable domain: GAGVSQSPSNKVTEKGKDVELRCDPISGHTALYWYRQSLGQGLEFLIYFQGNSAPDKSGLPSDRFSAERTGGSVSTLTIQRTQQEDSAVYLCASSILAGTKNIQYFGAGTRLSVL.

The chain uses TRBV11-3 and TRBJ1-6, with D tentatively TRBD1 (5 bases). The germline V and J ends were trimmed by 0 bases and 1 base, with 7 bases remaining between them. CDR1 is SGHNT, CDR2 YENEEA, per germline. CDR3 length equals 16 residues. This CDR3 is CASSLDRGSYNSPLHF. As DNA, the CDR3 is TGTGCCAGCAGCTTAGACCGGGGGTCCTATAATTCACCCCTCCACTTT.

This clone was observed once. This sequence joins TRBV19 and TRBJ2-5; 7 nucleotides match TRBD1. V lost 4 bases and J lost 0; bases outside the gene matches: 8. The CDR3 runs to 16 residues. The V gene's germline CDR1 is LNHDA and CDR2 SQIVND (reference sequence). The CDR3 reads CASSTGTALYQETQYF. CDR3 DNA sequence: TGTGCCAGTAGTACGGGGACAGCCCTCTACCAAGAGACCCAGTACTTC.

This clone was seen only once. The V call is TRBV2, the J call TRBJ2-7; D is uncertain. The CDR3 length is 14 residues. V shed 8 bases and J shed 2 bases, with 16 bases lying between them. The germline gives CDR1 SNHLY, CDR2 FYNNEI. This CDR3 reads CASGTGSPPYEQYF. DNA of the CDR3: TGTGCCAGCGGAACCGGGTCCCCACCCTACGAGCAGTACTTC.

As to this clone: The sample has other DNA sequences that encode this CDR3 too. This chain links TRBV5-1 with TRBJ2-1, with D perhaps matching TRBD2 (5 bases). The CDR3 totals 14 residues. Trimming left V 4 bases short and J 0 bases short, with 8 bases between. Germline CDR1 and CDR2: SGHRS and YFSETQ. The CDR3 DNA reads TGCGCCAGCAGCCCGGGGAGCTCCTACAATGAGCAGTTCTTC. This codes for CASSPGSSYNEQFF.

The J gene is TRBJ1-2, the V gene TRBV12-5; TRBD1 matches 8 bases. There are 15 residues in the CDR3. Trimming at V came to 2 bases and at J to 3 bases, leaving 5 bases not matched to a gene. The germline gives CDR1 LGHNT, CDR2 FRNRAP. CDR3 nucleotides: TGTGCTAGTGGTTTGACTTCAGGGGGCGACTATGGCTACACCTTC. As protein: CASGLTSGGDYGYTF.

CDR3 region: CASSPPLRKQIRRGEQYF. CDR3 DNA: TGTGCCAGCAGCCCCCCCCTGAGAAAGCAGATCCGTAGGGGAGAGCAGTACTTC. The chain joins TRBV7-8 to TRBJ2-7; D possibly corresponds to TRBD1 (5 bases). Germline V gene sequence: CDR1 SGHVS, CDR2 FQNEAQ. CDR3 length equals 18 residues. The V end lost 5 bases, the J end lost 7 bases, and 30 bases lay between the germline ends.

The gene calls are TRBV7-9 and TRBJ1-1; 9 nucleotides match TRBD1. This CDR3 region has 16 residues. The V segment lost 4 bases and the J segment 0 bases; nucleotides outside the gene matches: 6. Germline CDR1 reads SEHNR; CDR2 reads FQNEAQ (reference sequence). CDR3 sequence reads: CASSSPGQGMNTEAFF. CDR3 coding DNA: TGTGCCAGCAGCTCGCCGGGACAGGGAATGAACACTGAAGCTTTCTTT.

For the CDR3, the DNA is TGTGCCTGGAGTATCAGTGCAGATACGCAGTATTTT. Its protein product is CAWSISADTQYF. J is TRBJ2-3 and V is TRBV30, with D uncertain. CDR1 is GTSNPN and CDR2 is SVGIG in the germline V gene (reference sequence). V lost 2 bases to trimming and J lost 4 bases, with 7 bases between them. This CDR3 is built from 12 residues.

The J gene is TRBJ1-3, the V gene TRBV2; possibly TRBD1 for D (5 bases). The V end lost 4 bases, the J end lost 0 bases, and 13 bases lay between the germline ends. Per the germline V gene, CDR1 is SNHLY and CDR2 is FYNNEI. The CDR3 consists of 16 residues. The CDR3 nucleotides are TGTGCCAGCAGTGTGAGGAGGGACTACTCTGGAAACACCATATATTTT. Protein product: CASSVRRDYSGNTIYF.

The chain joins TRBV6-1 to TRBJ2-4; D not resolved. The CDR3 is made up of 14 amino acids. With 3 bases removed from V and 9 bases from J, the gap between germline ends came to 15 bases. Germline CDR1 reads MNHNS; CDR2 reads SASEGT. The CDR3 sequence is CASSDSLSPSIQYF. CDR3 DNA: TGTGCCAGCAGTGATAGCCTATCCCCCAGCATTCAGTACTTC.

Comments on this clone: A junction end diverges from the germline sequence, so it may reflect a read error. The chain joins TRBV27 to TRBJ2-2, with TRBD2 matching over 8 bases. Germline CDR1 reads MNHEY; CDR2 reads SMNVEV (reference sequence). The CDR3 spans 19 residues. The DNA for the CDR3 is TGTGCCAGCACTTTACGGGGGGGTGGTCACGTCTCGAACACCGGGGAGCTGTTTTTT. It encodes CASTLRGGGHVSNTGELFF.

The rearrangement uses TRBV5-6 and TRBJ1-5; a weak D match, TRBD1 (6 bases). Germline loops: CDR1 SGHDT, CDR2 YYEEEE. The V end was cut by 4 bases, the J end by 0 bases, with 17 bases between. The CDR3 runs 17 residues. The CDR3 is CASSGWTERNSNQPQHF. CDR3 in DNA: TGTGCCAGCAGCGGATGGACAGAAAGAAATAGCAATCAGCCCCAGCATTTT. Together with reference TRBV5-6 and TRBJ1-5, the CDR3 gives the full variable domain: DAGVTQSPTHLIKTRGQQVTLRCSPKSGHDTVSWYQQALGQGPQFIFQYYEEEERQRGNFPDRFSGHQFPNYSSELNVNALLLGDSALYLCASSGWTERNSNQPQHFGDGTRLSIL.

In its sample, this clone was seen a few times. The rearrangement joins TRBV18 to TRBJ1-5; the match to TRBD1 covers 7 bases. Germline V CDR1 and CDR2: KGHSH, LQKENI. This CDR3 spans 15 amino acids. Losses at the gene ends were 5 bases for V and 6 bases for J; bases not matched to a gene: 10. The CDR3 sequence is CASSALSRGSQPQHF. CDR3 nucleotides: TGTGCCAGCTCAGCACTGAGCAGGGGGAGTCAGCCCCAGCATTTT. Variable domain in full (rest from reference TRBV18 and TRBJ1-5): NAGVMQNPRHLVRRRGQEARLRCSPMKGHSHVYWYRQLPEEGLKFMVYLQKENIIDESGMPKERFSAEFPKEGPSILRIQQVVRGDSAAYFCASSALSRGSQPQHFGDGTRLSIL.

The chain carries TRBV6-5 and TRBJ1-5; 7 bases agree with TRBD1. Looked up from germline, CDR1 is MNHEY and CDR2 is SVGAGI. The CDR3 totals 15 residues. V dropped 6 bases and J dropped 3; count of bases not matched to a gene: 8. The CDR3 coding sequence is TGTGCCAGCAGGCTCCGGGACAGTTACAATCAGCCCCAGCATTTT. It is translated as CASRLRDSYNQPQHF.

This chain connects TRBV27 to TRBJ1-2; D is uncertain. The CDR3 extends over 14 amino acids. CDR1 is MNHEY, CDR2 SMNVEV, per germline (reference sequence). V lost 0 bases to trimming and J lost 4 bases, with 9 bases between them. Written as DNA, the CDR3 is TGTGCCAGCAGTTTATCAACTCAAAGCTATGGCTACACCTTC. Protein sequence: CASSLSTQSYGYTF.

The chain is built from TRBV9 and TRBJ1-1; 11 bases match TRBD1. From germline, CDR1 is SGDLS and CDR2 YYNGEE. There are 16 residues in the CDR3. The J segment lost 4 bases and the V segment lost 4 bases, leaving 9 bases of the junction unmatched. The CDR3 DNA reads TGTGCCAGCAGCTTCGGACAGGGGGCCAGTGGCACTGAAGCTTTCTTT. It yields the protein CASSFGQGASGTEAFF.

The rearrangement joins TRBV10-3 to TRBJ1-5; 11 bases align to TRBD1. The germline gives CDR1 ENHRY, CDR2 SYGVKD. The trim removed 6 bases at V and 0 bases at J, leaving 1 base unmatched. The CDR3 covers 15 residues. The CDR3 DNA reads TGTGCCATCAGGGGACAGGGGGATAGCAATCAGCCCCAGCATTTT. Amino acids: CAIRGQGDSNQPQHF.

The chain carries TRBV9 and TRBJ2-7, with a weak D call TRBD1 (5 bases). V shed 0 bases and J shed 5 bases, with 15 bases lying between them. Germline lookup yields CDR1 SGDLS and CDR2 YYNGEE. This CDR3 region has 15 residues. This CDR3 reads CASSVAAGPWDEQYF. In DNA, the CDR3 is TGTGCCAGCAGCGTAGCGGCAGGGCCTTGGGACGAGCAGTACTTC.

The gene calls are TRBV29-1 and TRBJ1-2; 7 bases line up with TRBD1. Germline V gives CDR1 SQVTM, CDR2 ANQGSEA. Trimming took 7 bases from V and 2 from J; bases not matched to a gene: 4. The CDR3 has 12 amino acids. The CDR3 DNA reads TGCAGCGCCCTGGGACAGAACTATGGCTACACCTTC. Its translation: CSALGQNYGYTF.

The chain carries TRBV19 and TRBJ2-1, with TRBD1 matching 11 bases. CDR1 is LNHDA, CDR2 SQIVND, per germline (reference sequence). The CDR3 consists of 16 residues. The V and J ends lost 3 bases and 4 bases, in that order; junction bases with no gene match: 5. The CDR3 sequence: CASSIVDRGPYNEQFF. The CDR3 DNA follows: TGTGCCAGTAGTATCGTGGACAGGGGGCCTTACAATGAGCAGTTCTTC.